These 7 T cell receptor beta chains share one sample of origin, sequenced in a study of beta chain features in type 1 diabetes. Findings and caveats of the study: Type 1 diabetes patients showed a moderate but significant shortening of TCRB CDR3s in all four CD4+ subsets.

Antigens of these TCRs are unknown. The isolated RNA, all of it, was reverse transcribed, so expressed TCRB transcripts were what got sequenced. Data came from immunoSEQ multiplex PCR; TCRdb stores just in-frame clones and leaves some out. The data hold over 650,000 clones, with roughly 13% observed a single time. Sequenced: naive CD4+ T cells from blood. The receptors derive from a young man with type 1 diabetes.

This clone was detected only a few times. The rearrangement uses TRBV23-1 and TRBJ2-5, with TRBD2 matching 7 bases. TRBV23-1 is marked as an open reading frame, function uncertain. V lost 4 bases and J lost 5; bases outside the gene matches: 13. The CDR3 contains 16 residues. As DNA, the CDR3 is TGCGCCAGCAGTCGTTGTCGCGGGAGACCTGGGGAGACCCAGTACTTC. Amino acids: CASSRCRGRPGETQYF.

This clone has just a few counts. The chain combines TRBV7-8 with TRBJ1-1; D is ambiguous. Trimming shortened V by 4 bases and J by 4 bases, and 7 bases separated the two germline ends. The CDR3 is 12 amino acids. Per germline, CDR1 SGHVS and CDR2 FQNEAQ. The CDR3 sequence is CASSSRGTEAFF. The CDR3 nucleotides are TGTGCCAGCAGCTCTCGCGGCACTGAAGCTTTCTTT.

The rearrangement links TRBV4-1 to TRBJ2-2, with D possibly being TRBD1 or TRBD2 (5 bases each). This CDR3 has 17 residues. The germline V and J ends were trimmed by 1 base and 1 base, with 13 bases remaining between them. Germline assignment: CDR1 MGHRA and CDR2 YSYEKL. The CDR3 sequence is CASSQAGGRVNTGELFF. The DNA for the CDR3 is TGCGCCAGCAGCCAAGCAGGAGGCAGGGTGAACACCGGGGAGCTGTTTTTT.

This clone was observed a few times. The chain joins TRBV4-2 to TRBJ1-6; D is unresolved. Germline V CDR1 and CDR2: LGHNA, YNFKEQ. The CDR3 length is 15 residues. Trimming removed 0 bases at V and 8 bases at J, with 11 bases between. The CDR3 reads CASSQDPSRHSPLHF. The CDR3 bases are TGTGCCAGCAGCCAAGATCCGAGCAGGCATTCACCCCTCCACTTT.

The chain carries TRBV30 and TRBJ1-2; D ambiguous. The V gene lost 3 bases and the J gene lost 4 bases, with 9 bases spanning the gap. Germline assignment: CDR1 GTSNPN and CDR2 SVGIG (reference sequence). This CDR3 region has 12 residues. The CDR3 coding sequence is TGTGCCTGGAGGAGAGCCAGCTATGGCTACACCTTC. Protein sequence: CAWRRASYGYTF.

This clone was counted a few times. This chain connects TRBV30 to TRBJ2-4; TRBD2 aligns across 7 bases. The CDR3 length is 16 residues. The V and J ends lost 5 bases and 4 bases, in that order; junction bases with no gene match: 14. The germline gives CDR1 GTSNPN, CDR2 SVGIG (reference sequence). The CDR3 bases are TGTGCCTGGGAGGGACTATACAGCGGGAATAAAAACATTCAGTACTTC. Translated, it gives CAWEGLYSGNKNIQYF. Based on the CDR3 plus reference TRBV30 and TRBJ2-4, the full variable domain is SQTIHQWPATLVQPVGSPLSLECTVEGTSNPNLYWYRQAAGRGLQLLFYSVGIGQISSEVPQNLSASRPQDRQFILSSKKLLLSDSGFYLCAWEGLYSGNKNIQYFGAGTRLSVL.

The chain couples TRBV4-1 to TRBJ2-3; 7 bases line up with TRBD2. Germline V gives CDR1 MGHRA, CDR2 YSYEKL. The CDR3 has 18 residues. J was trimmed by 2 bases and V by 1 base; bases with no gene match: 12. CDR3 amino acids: CASSQGVLTGGLTDTQYF. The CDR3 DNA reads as TGCGCCAGCAGCCAAGGAGTGCTGACGGGAGGCCTCACAGATACGCAGTATTTT.